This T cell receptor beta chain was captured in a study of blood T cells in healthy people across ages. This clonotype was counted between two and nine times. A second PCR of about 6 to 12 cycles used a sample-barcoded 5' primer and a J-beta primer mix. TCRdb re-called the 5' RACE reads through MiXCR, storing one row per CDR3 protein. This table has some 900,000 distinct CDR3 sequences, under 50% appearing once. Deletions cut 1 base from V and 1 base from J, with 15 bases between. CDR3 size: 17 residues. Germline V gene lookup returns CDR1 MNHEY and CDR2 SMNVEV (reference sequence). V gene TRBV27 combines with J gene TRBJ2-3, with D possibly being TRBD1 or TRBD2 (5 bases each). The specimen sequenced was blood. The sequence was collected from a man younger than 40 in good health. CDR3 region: CASSLLPLGVGTDTQYF. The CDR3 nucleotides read TGTGCCAGCAGTTTATTGCCCCTGGGGGTGGGCACAGATACGCAGTATTTT.